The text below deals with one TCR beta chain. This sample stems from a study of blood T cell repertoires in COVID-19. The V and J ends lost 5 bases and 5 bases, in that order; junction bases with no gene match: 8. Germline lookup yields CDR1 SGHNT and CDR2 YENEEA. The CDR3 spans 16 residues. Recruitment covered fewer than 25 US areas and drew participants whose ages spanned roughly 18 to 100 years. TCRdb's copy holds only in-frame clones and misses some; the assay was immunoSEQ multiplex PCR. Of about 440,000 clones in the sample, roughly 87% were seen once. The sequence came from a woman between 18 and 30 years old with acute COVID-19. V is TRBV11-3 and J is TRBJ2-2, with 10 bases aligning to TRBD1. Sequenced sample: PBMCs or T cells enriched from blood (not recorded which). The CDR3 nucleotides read TGTGCCAGCAGCAACCGGGACAGGGGTGTTACCGGGGAGCTGTTTTTT. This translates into CASSNRDRGVTGELFF.